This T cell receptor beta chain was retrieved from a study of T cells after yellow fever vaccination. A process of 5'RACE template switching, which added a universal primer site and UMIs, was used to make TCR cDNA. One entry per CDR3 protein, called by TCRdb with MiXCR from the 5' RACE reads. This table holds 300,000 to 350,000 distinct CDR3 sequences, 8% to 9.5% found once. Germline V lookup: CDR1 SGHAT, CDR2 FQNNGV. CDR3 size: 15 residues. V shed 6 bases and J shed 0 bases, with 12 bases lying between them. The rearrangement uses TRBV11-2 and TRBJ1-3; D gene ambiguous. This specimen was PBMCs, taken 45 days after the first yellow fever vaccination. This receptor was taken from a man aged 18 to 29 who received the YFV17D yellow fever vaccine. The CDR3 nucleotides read TGTGCCAGCAGTCACGGACGGAACTCTGGAAACACCATATATTTT. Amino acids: CASSHGRNSGNTIYF. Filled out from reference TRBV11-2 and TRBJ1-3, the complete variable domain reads EAGVAQSPRYKIIEKRQSVAFWCNPISGHATLYWYQQILGQGPKLLIQFQNNGVVDDSQLPKDRFSAERLKGVDSTLKIQPAKLEDSAVYLCASSHGRNSGNTIYFGEGSWLTVV.